A single sample gave rise to the 32 T cell receptor beta chains below, sequenced in a study of T cell responses to AZD1222 COVID-19 vaccine. Sequencing was performed with immunoSEQ multiplex PCR; in TCRdb, only in-frame clones are kept and a portion is missing. Among about 130,000 clones, around 90% were seen once, and the ten largest hold under 2.5%. The specimen was peripheral blood, collected on day 0 of AZD1222 vaccination. Source of these receptors: an adult in good health.

This chain links TRBV19 with TRBJ1-4; D gene ambiguous. Germline lookup yields CDR1 LNHDA and CDR2 SQIVND (reference sequence). The CDR3 loop spans 15 amino acids. V was trimmed by 7 bases and J by 8 bases, leaving 20 bases between them. Here the CDR3 DNA reads TGTGCCAGTACCCCTAATTCCGGACGTGGGGAAAAACTGTTTTTT. Amino acid sequence: CASTPNSGRGEKLFF.

This clone has a single count. CDR3 DNA: TGTGCCAGCAGCTTCGGGCAGAATGATAACTATGGCTACACCTTC. It yields the protein CASSFGQNDNYGYTF. V gene TRBV11-2 combines with J gene TRBJ1-2; D ambiguous. Looked up from germline, CDR1 is SGHAT and CDR2 is FQNNGV. Trimming pared 3 bases from V and 1 base from J, leaving 12 bases between. The CDR3 contains 15 residues.

The chain has TRBV10-2 and TRBJ1-2, with D unresolved. CDR3 length: 15 amino acids. CDR1 is WSHSY, CDR2 SAAADI, per germline. The V end was cut by 6 bases, the J end by 7 bases, with 21 bases between. The CDR3 region is CASRDKDSPLSGYTF. CDR3 bases: TGCGCCAGCAGAGACAAGGACTCGCCCCTCTCTGGCTACACCTTC.

The rearrangement uses TRBV7-6 and TRBJ2-2, with D possibly being TRBD1 (6 bases). The CDR3 spans 17 residues. Between the trimmed V and J ends, which lost 5 bases and 5 bases, there was a span of 21 bases. Germline V lookup: CDR1 SGHVS, CDR2 FNYEAQ. CDR3: CASSAIAPDSPTGELFF. The CDR3 coding sequence is TGTGCCAGCAGCGCGATAGCCCCGGACAGCCCGACCGGGGAGCTGTTTTTT.

This clone was observed a single time. The chain has TRBV27 and TRBJ1-5; a possible D gene is TRBD1 (6 bases). V lost 3 bases and J lost 7, with 13 bases in between. Germline loops: CDR1 MNHEY, CDR2 SMNVEV (reference sequence). The length of the CDR3 is 14 residues. CDR3 bases: TGTGCCAGCAGTTTCTCAGGGGCTCGCCAGCCCCAGCATTTT. Its protein is CASSFSGARQPQHF.

V is TRBV24-1 and J is TRBJ2-2; TRBD1 might be the D (6 bases). Germline CDR1 reads KGHDR; CDR2 reads SFDVKD. This CDR3 contains 17 residues. The germline V and J ends were trimmed by 9 bases and 3 bases, with 22 bases remaining between them. In nucleotides, the CDR3 is TGTGCCACCGAAGGCCGGACGGACAGCAAATACACCGGGGAGCTGTTTTTT. It specifies CATEGRTDSKYTGELFF.

V is TRBV18 and J is TRBJ2-7, with a possible D match to TRBD1 (5 bases). Trimming removed 4 bases at V and 4 bases at J, with 17 bases between. This CDR3 has 15 residues. Germline V lookup: CDR1 KGHSH, CDR2 LQKENI. The CDR3 is CASSQDSTLGYEQYF. The CDR3 DNA reads TGTGCCAGCTCACAAGACAGCACCCTGGGATACGAGCAGTACTTC.

The chain joins TRBV12-3 or TRBV12-4 to TRBJ1-5; D unresolved. CDR3 length: 13 residues. V was pared by 8 bases and J by 5 bases, with 13 bases between. The CDR3, as DNA: TGTGCCAGCTTAAAAGAACCATATCAGCCCCAGCATTTT. Translation: CASLKEPYQPQHF.

J is TRBJ1-2 and V is TRBV6-5; D remains unclear. Germline CDR1 MNHEY, CDR2 SVGAGI. The CDR3 is made up of 13 amino acids. V dropped 7 bases and J dropped 9 bases, with 18 bases sitting between them. The CDR3 sequence: CASTNGITGSYTF. The CDR3 DNA reads as TGTGCCAGCACCAATGGGATCACGGGTAGCTACACCTTC.

This clone is a singleton in its sample. The chain employs TRBV18 and TRBJ1-3; no reliable D call. Trimming removed 5 bases at V and 1 base at J, with 6 bases between. This CDR3 comprises 13 residues. The germline CDR1 and CDR2 sequences are KGHSH and LQKENI. In DNA form, the CDR3 reads TGTGCCAGCTCAGCGAATTCTGGAAACACCATATATTTT. It codes for CASSANSGNTIYF.

V usage is TRBV19 and J usage is TRBJ1-1; D is unclear. This CDR3 is 16 amino acids long. The V gene's germline CDR1 is LNHDA and CDR2 SQIVND (reference sequence). V lost 6 bases to trimming and J lost 1 base, with 18 bases between them. CDR3 amino acids: CASSPPSGSANTEAFF. The CDR3 DNA reads as TGTGCCAGTAGCCCTCCCTCCGGGTCAGCGAACACTGAAGCTTTCTTT. Based on the CDR3 plus reference TRBV19 and TRBJ1-1, the full variable domain is DGGITQSPKYLFRKEGQNVTLSCEQNLNHDAMYWYRQDPGQGLRLIYYSQIVNDFQKGDIAEGYSVSREKKESFPLTVTSAQKNPTAFYLCASSPPSGSANTEAFFGQGTRLTVV.

The chain is built from TRBV4-1 and TRBJ1-4, with D unclear. This CDR3 region has 13 residues. Germline lookup yields CDR1 MGHRA and CDR2 YSYEKL. The germline V and J ends were trimmed by 3 bases and 8 bases, with 10 bases remaining between them. The CDR3 DNA sequence: TGCGCCAGCAGCCAGGATACTAGGGAAAAACTGTTTTTT. Amino acids: CASSQDTREKLFF.

This chain links TRBV11-3 with TRBJ2-1, with D possibly being TRBD1 (6 bases). Per germline, CDR1 SGHNT and CDR2 YENEEA. V was cut by 5 bases and J by 5 bases, with 13 bases left in between. CDR3 length: 14 amino acids. The CDR3 nucleotides are TGTGCCAGCAGCAGTCGGGACACCAACAATGAGCAGTTCTTC. Translated: CASSSRDTNNEQFF.

The V and J genes are TRBV11-3 and TRBJ1-1; no definite D call. Germline lookup yields CDR1 SGHNT and CDR2 YENEEA. Between the trimmed V and J ends, which lost 4 bases and 1 base, there was a span of 10 bases. The CDR3 length is 14 residues. The CDR3 DNA is TGTGCCAGCAGCTCAGGACGGGGGAACACTGAAGCTTTCTTT. This sequence encodes CASSSGRGNTEAFF.

The V call is TRBV6-6, the J call TRBJ2-2, with 11 bases that match TRBD2. The CDR3 runs to 16 residues. After removal of 6 bases from V and 6 bases from J, the junction contained 9 bases not matched to a gene. CDR1 and CDR2 (germline): MNHNY, SVGAGI (reference sequence). The CDR3 region has the DNA TGTGCCAGCAGAACACTAGCGGGGGCGAGTCCCGGGGAGCTGTTTTTT. As protein: CASRTLAGASPGELFF.

The genes are TRBV6-4 and TRBJ1-1; tentative D call: TRBD1 (6 bases). Deletions cut 5 bases from V and 5 bases from J, with 15 bases between. CDR3 size: 14 residues. Per the germline V gene, CDR1 is MRHNA and CDR2 is SNTAGT. CDR3 coding DNA: TGTGCCAGCAGTAGGACAGTCGGTTCGACTGAAGCTTTCTTT. Translating it yields CASSRTVGSTEAFF.

The chain couples TRBV4-2 to TRBJ2-2; either TRBD1 or TRBD2 may supply D (6 bases each). CDR3 length: 15 residues. The germline V and J ends were trimmed by 0 bases and 5 bases, with 10 bases remaining between them. In germline, CDR1 is LGHNA, CDR2 YNFKEQ. CDR3 loop: CASSQDTGATGELFF. The CDR3 region has the DNA TGTGCCAGCAGCCAAGATACGGGGGCAACCGGGGAGCTGTTTTTT.

This chain joins TRBV29-1 and TRBJ1-5; no definite D call. There are 13 residues in the CDR3. V gave up 8 bases and J gave up 3 bases, with 14 bases separating them. Germline lookup yields CDR1 SQVTM and CDR2 ANQGSEA. CDR3 sequence reads: CSLAPGTNQPQHF. The CDR3 region has the DNA TGCAGCCTGGCCCCCGGTACCAATCAGCCCCAGCATTTT.

The V and J genes are TRBV24-1 and TRBJ2-1, with no clear D. Germline assignment: CDR1 KGHDR and CDR2 SFDVKD. This CDR3 has 12 residues. V gave up 3 bases and J gave up 4 bases, with 3 bases separating them. CDR3 amino acids: CATSDAYNEQFF. CDR3 DNA sequence: TGTGCCACCAGTGATGCGTACAATGAGCAGTTCTTC.

V gene TRBV18 combines with J gene TRBJ1-2; no firm D call. Germline CDR1 and CDR2: KGHSH and LQKENI. There are 14 residues in the CDR3. Deletions cut 6 bases from V and 4 bases from J, with 15 bases between. This CDR3 reads CASSPNSEPYGYTF. In nucleotides, the CDR3 is TGTGCCAGCTCCCCCAACAGCGAGCCCTATGGCTACACCTTC.

This clone was detected once. The chain combines TRBV27 with TRBJ2-7; TRBD2 matches 11 bases. This CDR3 spans 16 amino acids. Germline V gives CDR1 MNHEY, CDR2 SMNVEV (reference sequence). Germline trimming cut 4 bases from V and 7 bases from J; bases unmatched to any gene: 12. The CDR3: CASSSNKLAGVIEQYF. The CDR3 DNA follows: TGTGCCAGCAGTTCGAACAAACTAGCGGGAGTGATTGAGCAGTACTTC.

The V call is TRBV11-2, the J call TRBJ1-2; TRBD1 is a possible D gene (6 bases). CDR1 and CDR2 from the germline V gene are SGHAT and FQNNGV. This CDR3 is built from 13 residues. Between the trimmed V and J ends, which lost 5 bases and 8 bases, there was a span of 15 bases. CDR3 residues: CASSPGGGAGYTF. The CDR3 bases are TGTGCCAGCAGCCCCGGTGGGGGCGCAGGCTACACCTTC.

V is TRBV6-4 and J is TRBJ1-1; a weak D match, TRBD1 (5 bases). The ends were cut back, 2 bases at V and 3 bases at J, with 10 bases in the middle. Per the germline V gene, CDR1 is MRHNA and CDR2 is SNTAGT. CDR3 size: 14 residues. CDR3 in DNA: TGTGCCAGCAGTGACGGGACGGACCACACTGAAGCTTTCTTT. This codes for CASSDGTDHTEAFF.

The J gene is TRBJ2-7, the V gene TRBV5-1; tentatively, D is TRBD1 (5 bases). Per the germline V gene, CDR1 is SGHRS and CDR2 is YFSETQ. The CDR3 is made up of 14 amino acids. V was cut by 3 bases and J by 3 bases, with 13 bases left in between. CDR3 in DNA: TGCGCCAGCAGCTCATCAGGGTGGATCTACGAGCAGTACTTC. As protein: CASSSSGWIYEQYF.

V usage is TRBV11-2 and J usage is TRBJ1-5; D unclear. Trimming took off 4 bases at V and 3 bases at J, with 13 bases between the two ends. The CDR3 is 15 amino acids. Germline V lookup: CDR1 SGHAT, CDR2 FQNNGV. This CDR3 is CASSSIVGNNQPQHF. The CDR3 coding sequence is TGTGCCAGCAGCTCAATAGTGGGGAACAATCAGCCCCAGCATTTT. The full variable domain, with the rest looked up from reference TRBV11-2 and TRBJ1-5, is EAGVAQSPRYKIIEKRQSVAFWCNPISGHATLYWYQQILGQGPKLLIQFQNNGVVDDSQLPKDRFSAERLKGVDSTLKIQPAKLEDSAVYLCASSSIVGNNQPQHFGDGTRLSIL.

V is TRBV5-6 and J is TRBJ1-5, with TRBD1 matching over 7 bases. From germline, CDR1 is SGHDT and CDR2 YYEEEE. The trim removed 0 bases at V and 2 bases at J, leaving 8 bases unmatched. This CDR3 region has 17 residues. The CDR3 region has the DNA TGTGCCAGCAGCTTGGGACAGGGATTATTTGGCAATCAGCCCCAGCATTTT. Its protein is CASSLGQGLFGNQPQHF.

This clone appeared once. V is TRBV5-1 and J is TRBJ2-3; D possibly corresponds to TRBD1 (5 bases). Germline V gene data show CDR1 as SGHRS and CDR2 as YFSETQ. Trimming took 7 bases from V and 3 from J, leaving 15 bases between them. CDR3 length equals 14 residues. CDR3 DNA: TGCGCCAGCCGGCCAGGGCTTGCGACAGATACGCAGTATTTT. The encoded protein is CASRPGLATDTQYF.

The V and J genes are TRBV9 and TRBJ2-2; TRBD2 is a possible D gene (6 bases). Germline values: CDR1 SGDLS, CDR2 YYNGEE. V lost 0 bases and J 7 bases, leaving 10 bases between the germline ends. This CDR3 spans 14 amino acids. The DNA for the CDR3 is TGTGCCAGCAGCGTAGAACTAGCAATCGGGGAGCTGTTTTTT. As protein: CASSVELAIGELFF.

The chain joins TRBV3-1 (or the pseudogene TRBV3-2) to TRBJ2-5, with TRBD2 identical over 7 bases. CDR1 is LGHDT and CDR2 is YNNKEL in the germline V gene (reference sequence). The CDR3 has 16 amino acids. V lost 4 bases, J lost 5 bases, and 13 bases stayed unmatched. The CDR3 protein is CASSLLLGGVRETQYF. The CDR3 DNA follows: TGTGCCAGCAGCCTATTACTTGGGGGGGTGAGGGAGACCCAGTACTTC.

The sample holds a few counts of this clone. The chain uses TRBV6-6 and TRBJ1-5, with a possible D match to TRBD1 (6 bases). Germline CDR1 and CDR2: MNHNY and SVGAGI (reference sequence). V lost 5 bases and J lost 7, with 21 bases in between. CDR3 length: 16 amino acids. The chain's CDR3 is CASSPSLQGEGQPQHF. The CDR3 DNA is TGTGCCAGCAGTCCTTCATTACAGGGAGAAGGACAGCCCCAGCATTTT.

J is TRBJ2-2 and V is TRBV18; D might be TRBD1 (5 bases). Germline CDR1 is KGHSH and CDR2 is LQKENI. V was shortened by 6 bases and J by 1 base, with 12 bases between the two germline ends. The CDR3 loop spans 15 amino acids. The DNA for the CDR3 is TGTGCCAGCTCCCATCGAACAGGGAACACCGGGGAGCTGTTTTTT. Amino acid sequence: CASSHRTGNTGELFF.

About this clone: This CDR3 is also generated by other DNA sequences in the sample. V and J are TRBV7-2 and TRBJ1-5; no reliable D call. V was cut by 5 bases and J by 2 bases, with 7 bases left in between. Germline values: CDR1 SGHTA, CDR2 FQGNSA. The CDR3 runs to 13 residues. CDR3 protein: CASSLRGNQPQHF. CDR3 in DNA: TGTGCCAGCAGCCTCCGGGGCAATCAGCCCCAGCATTTT. The full variable domain, with the rest looked up from reference TRBV7-2 and TRBJ1-5, is GAGVSQSPSNKVTEKGKDVELRCDPISGHTALYWYRQSLGQGLEFLIYFQGNSAPDKSGLPSDRFSAERTGGSVSTLTIQRTQQEDSAVYLCASSLRGNQPQHFGDGTRLSIL.